The 14 T cell receptor beta chains given below trace back to one sample, sequenced in a study of T-cell memory formation after mild COVID-19. Using its own MiXCR run on the 5' RACE reads, TCRdb lists one record per CDR3 protein. Seen here are some 200,000 distinct CDR3 sequences, 9.5% observed once, and the top ten hold around 3.4%. Source material: PBMCs or a T cell subset sorted from them (not recorded which). These TCRs come from a man younger than 30 who had mild COVID-19 (a few samples of this study predate the infection). Cell type and time point are not known.

The chain has TRBV6-5 and TRBJ1-2; 10 nucleotides match TRBD1. Germline-derived CDR1 and CDR2 are MNHEY and SVGAGI. The V gene end was trimmed by 0 bases and the J gene end by 4 bases; junction bases not matched to a gene: 8. The CDR3 consists of 17 residues. The CDR3 sequence is CASSYSSTGGRAYGYTF. The CDR3, as DNA: TGTGCCAGCAGTTACTCATCGACAGGGGGCAGGGCCTATGGCTACACCTTC.

This clonotype was seen repeatedly, ten times or more. The J gene is TRBJ1-1, the V gene TRBV20-1; D not certain. CDR1 is DFQATT and CDR2 is SNEGSKA in the germline V gene (reference sequence). Trimming left V 3 bases short and J 0 bases short, with 2 bases between. This CDR3 comprises 11 residues. The CDR3 here is CSASMNTEAFF. CDR3 sequence (DNA): TGCAGTGCTAGCATGAACACTGAAGCTTTCTTT.

This clonotype was counted at least ten times. The rearrangement joins TRBV3-1 to TRBJ2-2; D possibly corresponds to TRBD2 (5 bases). The germline gives CDR1 LGHDT, CDR2 YNNKEL (reference sequence). The germline V and J ends were trimmed by 0 bases and 6 bases, with 14 bases remaining between them. The CDR3 has 16 residues. DNA for the CDR3: TGTGCCAGCAGCCAAGAAAGTTCGGGGTATGCCGGGGAGCTGTTTTTT. This translates into CASSQESSGYAGELFF.

This clonotype was seen a handful of times. This chain links TRBV2 with TRBJ2-5; D is perhaps TRBD1 (5 bases). Germline CDR1 SNHLY, CDR2 FYNNEI. V lost 1 base to trimming and J lost 9 bases, with 12 bases between them. The CDR3 has 13 amino acids. DNA of the CDR3: TGTGCCAGCAGTGAAGGACCTGGGGCGTCCCAGTACTTC. Its protein product is CASSEGPGASQYF.

This clonotype was observed many times. This chain links TRBV4-1 with TRBJ2-5, with 10 nucleotides matching TRBD2. V lost 0 bases, J lost 4 bases, and 8 bases stayed unmatched. The CDR3 has 17 amino acids. The germline V gene encodes CDR1 MGHRA and CDR2 YSYEKL. This chain's CDR3 is CASSQDLQAGGLETQYF. The CDR3 DNA reads TGCGCCAGCAGCCAAGATCTCCAAGCGGGGGGGCTAGAGACCCAGTACTTC.

In this sample, this clonotype turned up many times. The V gene is TRBV12-3 or TRBV12-4, the J gene TRBJ2-1; tentative D call: TRBD1 (6 bases). Trimming pared 8 bases from V and 2 bases from J, leaving 16 bases between. CDR3 length equals 15 residues. The CDR3 loop is CASWGLPGPYNEQFF. CDR3 coding DNA: TGTGCCAGCTGGGGGCTGCCGGGCCCCTACAATGAGCAGTTCTTC.

The chain couples TRBV3-1 to TRBJ2-5, with 11 positions matching TRBD2. With V trimmed by 0 bases and J by 4 bases, 7 bases remained unmatched. The germline CDR1 and CDR2 sequences are LGHDT and YNNKEL (reference sequence). CDR3 length: 17 amino acids. Here the CDR3 reads CASSQEGRLAGGETQYF. The CDR3 DNA reads TGTGCCAGCAGCCAAGAAGGTCGGCTAGCGGGGGGAGAGACCCAGTACTTC.

The chain has TRBV24-1 and TRBJ2-1; D is unclear. V lost 0 bases to trimming and J lost 8 bases, with 10 bases between them. Germline V CDR1 and CDR2: KGHDR, SFDVKD. The CDR3 extends over 14 amino acids. CDR3 sequence (DNA): TGTGCCACCAGTGATTTGTATCAGAGGCATGAGCAGTTCTTC. It encodes CATSDLYQRHEQFF.

This clonotype came up a few times. This chain uses TRBV6-2 or TRBV6-3 with TRBJ2-1; tentatively, D is TRBD1 or TRBD2 (5 bases each). Germline CDR1 MNHEY, CDR2 SVGEGT. The CDR3 extends over 14 amino acids. Trimming took 3 bases from V and 9 from J, leaving 15 bases between them. This CDR3 reads CASSYFGGDGEQFF. The CDR3 region has the DNA TGTGCCAGCAGTTATTTCGGTGGGGACGGTGAGCAGTTCTTC.

In its sample, this clonotype was seen a few times. The chain couples TRBV4-2 to TRBJ1-1; D is ambiguous. CDR3 size: 16 residues. Germline CDR1 is LGHNA and CDR2 is YNFKEQ. V was clipped by 1 base and J by 1 base, with 13 bases between them. CDR3 DNA sequence: TGTGCCAGCAGCCAAGCCGTTTCTACGACGAACACTGAAGCTTTCTTT. Its translation: CASSQAVSTTNTEAFF.

Concerning this clonotype: This could be a read error, since a much larger clone is one nucleotide away. This chain joins TRBV5-1 and TRBJ1-2, with 7 bases aligning to TRBD1. The V gene's germline CDR1 is SGHRS and CDR2 YFSETQ. This CDR3 contains 13 residues. V dropped 0 bases and J dropped 9; count of bases not matched to a gene: 5. CDR3 nucleotide sequence: TGCGCCAGCAGCTTGGAACAGGGGCACTGCTACACCTTC. This encodes CASSLEQGHCYTF.

The CDR3 region is CASSLRGTPGNTIYF. The CDR3 DNA sequence: TGTGCCAGCAGCTTGAGAGGGACTCCCGGAAACACCATATATTTT. The rearrangement links TRBV5-5 to TRBJ1-3; maybe TRBD1 (5 bases). The ends were cut back, 1 base at V and 4 bases at J, with 12 bases in the middle. The CDR3 runs to 15 residues. Germline V CDR1 and CDR2: SGHKS, YYEKEE (reference sequence).

This clonotype turned up a few times. CDR3 bases: TGCAGTGGCCAGGGAGCTAACTATGGCTACACCTTC. Translating gives CSGQGANYGYTF. The chain employs TRBV20-1 and TRBJ1-2, with D perhaps TRBD1 (5 bases). Germline V CDR1 and CDR2: DFQATT, SNEGSKA (reference sequence). The CDR3 is made up of 12 amino acids. Trimming took 7 bases from V and 0 from J, leaving 9 bases between them.

This chain uses TRBV6-6 with TRBJ1-6; 9 nucleotides agree with TRBD1. Losses at the gene ends were 5 bases for V and 9 bases for J; bases not matched to a gene: 8. CDR3 length equals 15 residues. CDR1 and CDR2 (germline): MNHNY, SVGAGI (reference sequence). The chain's CDR3 is CASSRTGAPGSPLHF. The CDR3, as DNA: TGTGCCAGCAGTCGGACAGGGGCGCCTGGTTCACCCCTCCACTTT.